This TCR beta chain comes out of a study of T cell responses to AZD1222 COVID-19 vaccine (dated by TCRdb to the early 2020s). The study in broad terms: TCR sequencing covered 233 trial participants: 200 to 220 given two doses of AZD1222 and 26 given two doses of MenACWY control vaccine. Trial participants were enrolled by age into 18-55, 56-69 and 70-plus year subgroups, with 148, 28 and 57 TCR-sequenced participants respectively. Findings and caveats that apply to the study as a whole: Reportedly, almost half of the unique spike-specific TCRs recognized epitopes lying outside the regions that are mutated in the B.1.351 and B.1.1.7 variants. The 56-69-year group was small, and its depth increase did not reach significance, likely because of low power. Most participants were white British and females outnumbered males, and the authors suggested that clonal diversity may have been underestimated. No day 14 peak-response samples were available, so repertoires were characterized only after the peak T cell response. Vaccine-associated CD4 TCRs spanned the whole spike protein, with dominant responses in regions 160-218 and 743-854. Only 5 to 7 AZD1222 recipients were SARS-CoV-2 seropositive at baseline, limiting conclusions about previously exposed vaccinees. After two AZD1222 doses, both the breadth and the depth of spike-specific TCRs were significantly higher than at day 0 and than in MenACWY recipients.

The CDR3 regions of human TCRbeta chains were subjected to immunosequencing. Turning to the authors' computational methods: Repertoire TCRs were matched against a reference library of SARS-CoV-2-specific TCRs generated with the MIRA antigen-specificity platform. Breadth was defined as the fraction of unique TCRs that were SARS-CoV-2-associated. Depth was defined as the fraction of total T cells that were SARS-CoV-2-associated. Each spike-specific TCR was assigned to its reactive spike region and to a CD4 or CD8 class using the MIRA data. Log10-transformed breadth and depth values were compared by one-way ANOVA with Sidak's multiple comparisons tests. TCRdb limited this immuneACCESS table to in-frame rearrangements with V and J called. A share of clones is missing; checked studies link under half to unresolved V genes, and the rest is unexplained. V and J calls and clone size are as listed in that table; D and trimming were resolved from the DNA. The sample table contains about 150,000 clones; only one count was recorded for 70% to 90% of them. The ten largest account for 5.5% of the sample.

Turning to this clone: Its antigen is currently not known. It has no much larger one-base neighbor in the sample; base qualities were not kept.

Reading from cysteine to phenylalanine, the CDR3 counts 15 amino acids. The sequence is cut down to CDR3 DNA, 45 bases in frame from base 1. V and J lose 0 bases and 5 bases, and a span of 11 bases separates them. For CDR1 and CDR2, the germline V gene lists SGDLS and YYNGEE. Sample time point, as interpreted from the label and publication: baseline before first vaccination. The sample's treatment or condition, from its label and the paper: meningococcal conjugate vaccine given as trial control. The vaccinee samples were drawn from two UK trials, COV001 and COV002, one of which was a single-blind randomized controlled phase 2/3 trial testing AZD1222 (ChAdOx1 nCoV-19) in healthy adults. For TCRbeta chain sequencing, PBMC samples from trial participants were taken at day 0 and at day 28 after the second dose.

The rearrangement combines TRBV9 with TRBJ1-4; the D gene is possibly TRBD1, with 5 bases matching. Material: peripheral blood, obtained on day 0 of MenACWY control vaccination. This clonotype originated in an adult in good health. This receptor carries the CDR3 CASSVGGVRNEKLFF. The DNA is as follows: TGTGCCAGCAGCGTAGGGGGGGTAAGGAATGAAAAACTGTTTTTT.